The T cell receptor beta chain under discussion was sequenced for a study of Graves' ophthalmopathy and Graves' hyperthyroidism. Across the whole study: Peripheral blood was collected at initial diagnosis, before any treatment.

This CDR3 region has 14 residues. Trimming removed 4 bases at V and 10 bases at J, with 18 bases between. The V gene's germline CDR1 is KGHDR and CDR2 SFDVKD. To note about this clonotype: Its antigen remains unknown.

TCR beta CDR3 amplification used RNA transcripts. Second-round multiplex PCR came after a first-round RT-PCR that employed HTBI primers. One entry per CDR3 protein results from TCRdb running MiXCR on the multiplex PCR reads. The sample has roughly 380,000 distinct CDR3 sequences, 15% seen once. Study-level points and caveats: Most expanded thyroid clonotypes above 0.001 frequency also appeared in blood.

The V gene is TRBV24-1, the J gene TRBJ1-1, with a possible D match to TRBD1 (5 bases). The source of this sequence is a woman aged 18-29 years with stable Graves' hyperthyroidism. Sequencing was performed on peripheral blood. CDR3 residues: CATSDPGLAAGAFF. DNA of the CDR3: TGTGCCACCAGTGACCCAGGGTTGGCGGCTGGAGCTTTCTTT.